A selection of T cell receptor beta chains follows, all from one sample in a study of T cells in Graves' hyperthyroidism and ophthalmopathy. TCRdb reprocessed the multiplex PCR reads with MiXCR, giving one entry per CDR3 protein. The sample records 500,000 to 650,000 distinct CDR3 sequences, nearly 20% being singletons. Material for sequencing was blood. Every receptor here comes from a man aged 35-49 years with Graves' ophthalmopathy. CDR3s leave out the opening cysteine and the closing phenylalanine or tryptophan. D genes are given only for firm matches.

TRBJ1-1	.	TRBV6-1	ASSNEVNTEAF
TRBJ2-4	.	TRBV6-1	ASSENRRNIQY
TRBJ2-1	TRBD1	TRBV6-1	ASSLGQGASRGNEQF
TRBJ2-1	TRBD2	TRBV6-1	ASSTGTSGSPSNEQS
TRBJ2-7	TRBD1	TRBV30	AWSVLKGQGSEQY
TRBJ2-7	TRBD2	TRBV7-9	ASSSTYSGSKDEQY
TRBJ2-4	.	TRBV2	ASSDRGRGY
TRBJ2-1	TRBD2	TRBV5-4	ASSLFAGTSRNEQF
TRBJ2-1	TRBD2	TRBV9	ASSVGASGSYYEQF
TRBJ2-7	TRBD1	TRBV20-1	SAGTEPYEQY
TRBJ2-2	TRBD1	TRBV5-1	ASSFRDRGAGELF
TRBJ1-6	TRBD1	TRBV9	ASSANPYRGFNSPLH
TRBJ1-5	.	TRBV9	ASSSRGGDQPQH
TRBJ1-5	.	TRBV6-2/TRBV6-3	ASSYGGKGIQPQH
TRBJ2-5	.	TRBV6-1	ASSQNPGLPQETQY
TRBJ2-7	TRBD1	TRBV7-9	ASSHRDRGYEQY
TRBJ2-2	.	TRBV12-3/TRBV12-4	ATDGANTGELF
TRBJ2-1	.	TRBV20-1	SARRGRDEQF
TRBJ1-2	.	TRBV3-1	ASSSLIYGYT
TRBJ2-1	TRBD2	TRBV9	ASSVLSGRTYNEQF
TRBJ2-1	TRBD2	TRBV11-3	ASSFVAGGEQF
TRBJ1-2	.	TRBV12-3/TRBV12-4	ASSLRPSGYT
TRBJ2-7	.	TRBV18	ASSPSISYEQY
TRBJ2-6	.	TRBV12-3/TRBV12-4	ASSLDTGIGRSGANVLT
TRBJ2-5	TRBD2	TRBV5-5	ASSLVGLGQETQY
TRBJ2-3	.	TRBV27	ASSLQQVTDTQY
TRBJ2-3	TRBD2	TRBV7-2	ASSPSVAGDGHTQY
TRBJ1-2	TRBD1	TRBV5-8	ASSYWRDRGRSSHGYT